A single sample is the source of the 19 T cell receptor beta chains below, sequenced in a study of shared clonotypes between healthy human individuals (dated by TCRdb to about 2020). The protocol used for the library was the immunoSEQ multiplex PCR assay. The table was pulled from immuneACCESS by TCRdb, which kept in-frame rearrangements only. Such tables lose some clones; where checked, under half of the loss comes from unresolved V genes, and the rest has no known cause. This sample holds about 1,500,000 clones; roughly 96% were observed only once. The ten largest clonotypes hold over 1% of the sample. Specimen: naive CD4+ T cells sorted from blood. The cell subset or site label, as the study defines it: CD45RA+ positively selected. The receptors shown here come from a man aged 25 to 40 in good health.

This chain connects TRBV7-8 to TRBJ2-1; a weak D match, TRBD2 (6 bases). The length of the CDR3 is 16 residues. CDR1 SGHVS and CDR2 FQNEAQ come from the germline V gene. V was cut by 9 bases and J by 2 bases, with 20 bases left in between. CDR3 DNA: TGTGCCAGTCACTTAGTGGGCGGGAAAACCTACAATGAGCAGTTCTTC. This gives the protein CASHLVGGKTYNEQFF.

The chain recombines TRBV7-6 with TRBJ2-5; 11 positions match TRBD2. This CDR3 comprises 19 residues. The trim removed 2 bases at V and 2 bases at J, leaving 13 bases unmatched. Germline values: CDR1 SGHVS, CDR2 FNYEAQ. CDR3 region: CASSLRPLAGGLRQETQYF. CDR3 in DNA: TGTGCCAGCAGCTTACGCCCGCTAGCGGGAGGCTTGAGGCAAGAGACCCAGTACTTC.

On this clone: Different DNA sequences within this sample yield the same CDR3. The genes are TRBV5-1 and TRBJ2-2, with D unclear. Trimming removed 4 bases at V and 2 bases at J, with 3 bases between. This CDR3 region has 12 residues. CDR1 and CDR2 from the germline V gene are SGHRS and YFSETQ. CDR3 in DNA: TGCGCCAGCAGCCTCAACACCGGGGAGCTGTTTTTT. It encodes CASSLNTGELFF.

Details on this clone: Other DNA variants within this sample encode the same CDR3. For the CDR3, the DNA is TGTGCCATCAGCGACAGGGCAGATACGCAGTATTTT. Amino acid sequence: CAISDRADTQYF. The rearrangement uses TRBV10-3 and TRBJ2-3; 7 positions match TRBD1. The length of the CDR3 is 12 residues. Per germline, CDR1 ENHRY and CDR2 SYGVKD. With 6 bases clipped from V and 4 bases from J, the junction kept 1 base outside the gene matches.

The genes are TRBV7-8 and TRBJ2-7; D possibly uses TRBD1 or TRBD2 (6 bases each). This CDR3 region has 14 residues. CDR1 is SGHVS and CDR2 is FQNEAQ in the germline V gene. With 1 base removed from V and 2 bases from J, the gap between germline ends came to 9 bases. In DNA, the CDR3 is TGTGCCAGCAGCTTAGTGAGGGGGGCCTACGAGCAGTACTTC. Amino acid sequence: CASSLVRGAYEQYF.

This sequence joins TRBV5-6 and TRBJ1-2; no reliable D call. V was shortened by 0 bases and J by 2 bases, with 11 bases between the two germline ends. Looked up from germline, CDR1 is SGHDT and CDR2 is YYEEEE. The CDR3 is 15 residues long. The CDR3 sequence is CASSLDRAPNYGYTF. CDR3 in DNA: TGTGCCAGCAGCTTGGATCGGGCTCCCAACTATGGCTACACCTTC.

This rearrangement joins TRBV5-1 to TRBJ2-7, with D possibly TRBD2 on 6 matching bases. V was pared by 1 base and J by 1 base, with 18 bases between. Per the germline V gene, CDR1 is SGHRS and CDR2 is YFSETQ. The CDR3 is made up of 17 amino acids. CDR3 nucleotides: TGCGCCAGCAGCTTGTTCAACCGGGACCGGGGGTCCTACGAGCAGTACTTC. Translated, it gives CASSLFNRDRGSYEQYF.

The rearrangement joins TRBV5-1 to TRBJ1-3; D gene unclear. Germline loops: CDR1 SGHRS, CDR2 YFSETQ. This CDR3 spans 17 amino acids. V was pared by 2 bases and J by 8 bases, with 23 bases between. CDR3 loop: CASSFVSQANAGDTIYF. The CDR3 DNA follows: TGCGCCAGCAGCTTTGTTAGTCAGGCCAACGCCGGAGACACCATATATTTT.

The genes are TRBV5-4 and TRBJ2-1; TRBD2 matches 12 bases. The germline CDR1 and CDR2 sequences are SGHNT and YYREEE (reference sequence). There are 18 residues in the CDR3. V shed 4 bases, J shed 4 bases, and the junction held 12 bases outside the gene matches. DNA of the CDR3: TGTGCCAGCAGCCGGTCGACTAGCGGGAGAGGGACTTACAATGAGCAGTTCTTC. Translation: CASSRSTSGRGTYNEQFF. The full variable domain, completed using reference TRBV5-4 and TRBJ2-1, is ETGVTQSPTHLIKTRGQQVTLRCSSQSGHNTVSWYQQALGQGPQFIFQYYREEENGRGNFPPRFSGLQFPNYSSELNVNALELDDSALYLCASSRSTSGRGTYNEQFFGPGTRLTVL.

V gene TRBV19 combines with J gene TRBJ1-2, with D possibly matching TRBD1 (6 bases). Between the trimmed V and J ends, which lost 5 bases and 6 bases, there was a span of 22 bases. CDR1 and CDR2 from the germline V gene are LNHDA and SQIVND (reference sequence). This CDR3 contains 16 residues. The CDR3, as DNA: TGTGCCAGTAGTCTGGTGGACAGACCTGCCCGGGATGGCTACACCTTC. Translating it yields CASSLVDRPARDGYTF.

The chain uses TRBV9 and TRBJ2-7, with 8 bases aligning to TRBD2. CDR3 length: 15 residues. Germline V gene data show CDR1 as SGDLS and CDR2 as YYNGEE. The V and J ends lost 0 bases and 2 bases, in that order; junction bases with no gene match: 4. In DNA form, the CDR3 reads TGTGCCAGCAGCGTAGGGTCGGGGGGGCCCTACGAGCAGTACTTC. Its translation is CASSVGSGGPYEQYF. The full variable domain, its missing parts supplied by reference TRBV9 and TRBJ2-7, is DSGVTQTPKHLITATGQRVTLRCSPRSGDLSVYWYQQSLDQGLQFLIQYYNGEERAKGNILERFSAQQFPDLHSELNLSSLELGDSALYFCASSVGSGGPYEQYFGPGTRLTVT.

This sequence joins TRBV6-1 and TRBJ2-1; possibly TRBD1 or TRBD2 for D (5 bases each). The length of the CDR3 is 15 residues. CDR1 and CDR2 (germline): MNHNS, SASEGT. The V and J ends lost 7 bases and 7 bases respectively, with 20 bases between them. In DNA form, the CDR3 reads TGTGCCAGCATGAGGGGCGGATTAACGGATAATGAGCAGTTCTTC. This gives the protein CASMRGGLTDNEQFF.

The V gene is TRBV12-5, the J gene TRBJ2-5, with D tentatively TRBD2 (5 bases). V was cut by 4 bases and J by 0 bases, with 9 bases left in between. The CDR3 extends over 14 amino acids. Germline V gene lookup returns CDR1 LGHNT and CDR2 FRNRAP. The CDR3 coding sequence is TGTGCTAGTGGTTCCCCGAGGGACCAAGAGACCCAGTACTTC. Residues: CASGSPRDQETQYF.

The sample holds one count of this clone. The chain is built from TRBV14 and TRBJ2-7; unclear D gene. This CDR3 comprises 16 residues. Trimming left V 2 bases short and J 5 bases short, with 19 bases between. Germline-derived CDR1 and CDR2 are SGHDN and FVKESK. The CDR3 DNA sequence: TGTGCCAGCAGCCAAATTGTGAGCGAGAATCCCCACGAGCAGTACTTC. It specifies CASSQIVSENPHEQYF.

The chain employs TRBV28 and TRBJ1-2, with D unclear. The CDR3 length is 14 residues. Germline CDR1 reads MDHEN; CDR2 reads SYDVKM. Trimming removed 6 bases from V and 0 bases from J, with 11 bases in between. The CDR3: CASRPQAANYGYTF. The CDR3 nucleotides read TGTGCCAGCAGGCCCCAGGCTGCTAACTATGGCTACACCTTC.

In the case of this clone: This same CDR3 is encoded by further DNA sequences in the sample. The chain combines TRBV10-3 with TRBJ1-5, with 9 bases lining up with TRBD1. The CDR3 is 14 amino acids. Germline CDR1 is ENHRY and CDR2 is SYGVKD. The junction had 4 bases not matched to a gene; V was cut back by 4 bases and J by 6 bases. In DNA, the CDR3 is TGTGCCATCAGTGGGGACAGGGTCGGTCAGCCCCAGCATTTT. Its translation: CAISGDRVGQPQHF.

V usage is TRBV11-3 and J usage is TRBJ2-1, with D hard to call. The V and J ends lost 5 bases and 8 bases respectively, with 10 bases between them. CDR1 is SGHNT and CDR2 is YENEEA in the germline V gene. The CDR3 spans 12 residues. Written as DNA, the CDR3 is TGTGCCAGCAGCCTAGTCCAGGATGAGCAGTTCTTC. It specifies CASSLVQDEQFF.

The chain carries TRBV18 and TRBJ2-7; D not resolved. Germline V lookup: CDR1 KGHSH, CDR2 LQKENI. The CDR3 consists of 15 residues. The germline V and J ends were trimmed by 6 bases and 2 bases, with 17 bases remaining between them. CDR3 region: CASSPRDLGPYEQYF. The CDR3 DNA reads as TGTGCCAGCTCCCCGCGAGACTTAGGGCCCTACGAGCAGTACTTC.

CDR3 DNA sequence: TGTGCCAGCAGCGTTAACCCTCGCCCCTACAATGAGCAGTTCTTC. Protein: CASSVNPRPYNEQFF. V usage is TRBV9 and J usage is TRBJ2-1, with D hard to call. Looked up from germline, CDR1 is SGDLS and CDR2 is YYNGEE. The CDR3 consists of 15 residues. Trimming stripped 2 bases from V and 2 bases from J, with 11 bases between.